These 31 T cell receptor beta chains share one sample of origin, sequenced in a study of blood T cell repertoires in COVID-19. Sequencing was performed with immunoSEQ multiplex PCR; in TCRdb, only in-frame clones are kept and a portion is missing. The sample includes about 210,000 clones, 85% of them seen just once. Source material: peripheral blood. The receptors shown here come from a woman aged 70 to 79 with COVID-19, enrolled during active disease.

On this clone: A much bigger clone sits one base away, suggesting this may be a read error. Distinct nucleotide sequences in the sample also encode this CDR3. This rearrangement joins TRBV5-4 to TRBJ1-2; no reliable D call. Trimming removed 0 bases at V and 0 bases at J, with 6 bases between. This CDR3 has 14 amino acids. Per germline, CDR1 SGHNT and CDR2 YYREEE (reference sequence). Written as DNA, the CDR3 is TGTGCCAGCAGCTTGGCCGGAGCTAACTATGGCTACACCTTC. This sequence encodes CASSLAGANYGYTF.

V gene TRBV19 combines with J gene TRBJ1-1; a weak D match, TRBD1 (6 bases). This CDR3 has 13 amino acids. V lost 8 bases and J 0 bases, leaving 10 bases between the germline ends. The germline CDR1 and CDR2 sequences are LNHDA and SQIVND (reference sequence). CDR3 in amino acids: CASRRTVNTEAFF. Here the CDR3 DNA reads TGTGCCAGTCGGAGGACAGTGAACACTGAAGCTTTCTTT.

The J gene is TRBJ1-1, the V gene TRBV6-2 or TRBV6-3; 9 positions match TRBD1. The CDR3 totals 16 residues. J gave up 0 bases and V 4 bases, and 6 bases lay outside the gene matches. Germline V gene sequence: CDR1 MNHEY, CDR2 SVGEGT. The chain's CDR3 is CASSFGDRVLNTEAFF. The CDR3 DNA reads as TGTGCCAGCAGTTTCGGGGACAGGGTGTTGAACACTGAAGCTTTCTTT.

J is TRBJ1-2 and V is TRBV5-4; no clear D. Germline CDR1 is SGHNT and CDR2 is YYREEE (reference sequence). CDR3 length equals 13 residues. The V end was cut by 2 bases, the J end by 7 bases, with 12 bases between. CDR3 sequence reads: CASSLTGSGGYTF. In DNA, the CDR3 is TGTGCCAGCAGCTTAACGGGGTCAGGTGGCTACACCTTC.

This clone was observed a handful of times. V usage is TRBV5-1 and J usage is TRBJ2-7; 7 bases line up with TRBD2. The J segment lost 2 bases and the V segment lost 0 bases, leaving 5 bases of the junction unmatched. The CDR3 is 15 amino acids. The V gene's germline CDR1 is SGHRS and CDR2 YFSETQ. In DNA, the CDR3 is TGCGCCAGCAGCTTGGACGGCGGGAGTCCCTACGAGCAGTACTTC. This codes for CASSLDGGSPYEQYF.

The CDR3 protein is CASSPPGQGYGYTF. The CDR3 DNA reads TGCGCCAGCAGCCCGCCGGGACAGGGCTATGGCTACACCTTC. J is TRBJ1-2 and V is TRBV4-1; 9 positions agree with TRBD1. The junction had 4 bases not matched to a gene; V was cut back by 4 bases and J by 4 bases. The CDR3 covers 14 residues. CDR1 and CDR2 (germline): MGHRA, YSYEKL.

The chain is built from TRBV9 and TRBJ2-1; 7 nucleotides match TRBD1. With 0 bases clipped from V and 6 bases from J, the junction kept 9 bases outside the gene matches. Germline V gene sequence: CDR1 SGDLS, CDR2 YYNGEE. The CDR3 loop spans 16 amino acids. The CDR3, as DNA: TGTGCCAGCAGCGTAGGGGACAGCCCACCGTCCAATGAGCAGTTCTTC. Amino acid sequence: CASSVGDSPPSNEQFF.

A few counts support this clone. The CDR3 loop is CASSRDYTNTEAFF. CDR3 nucleotide sequence: TGTGCCAGCAGTAGGGACTATACGAACACTGAAGCTTTCTTT. This rearrangement joins TRBV27 to TRBJ1-1, with a weak D call TRBD1 (5 bases). V lost 5 bases, J lost 1 base, and 11 bases lay in between. The CDR3 spans 14 residues. CDR1 is MNHEY and CDR2 is SMNVEV in the germline V gene (reference sequence).

V usage is TRBV6-6 and J usage is TRBJ1-1; D possibly corresponds to TRBD1 (5 bases). CDR3 length: 18 amino acids. Trimming pared 5 bases from V and 0 bases from J, leaving 22 bases between. Germline V gene lookup returns CDR1 MNHNY and CDR2 SVGAGI (reference sequence). CDR3 protein: CASSPGPGRSAVNTEAFF. The DNA for the CDR3 is TGTGCCAGCAGTCCCGGCCCAGGGAGGAGTGCGGTGAACACTGAAGCTTTCTTT.

V gene TRBV6-5 combines with J gene TRBJ1-5; TRBD1 might be the D (5 bases). V was pared by 6 bases and J by 4 bases, with 7 bases between. The CDR3 loop spans 12 amino acids. The germline V gene has CDR1 MNHEY and CDR2 SVGAGI. CDR3 loop: CASRQGNQPQHF. Here the CDR3 DNA reads TGTGCCAGCAGGCAGGGTAATCAGCCCCAGCATTTT.

The V gene is TRBV9, the J gene TRBJ1-4; 8 bases map to TRBD1. The V and J ends lost 5 bases and 6 bases, in that order; junction bases with no gene match: 9. Looked up from germline, CDR1 is SGDLS and CDR2 is YYNGEE. The CDR3 is made up of 15 amino acids. CDR3 loop: CASRGPGTGDEKLFF. The CDR3 DNA reads as TGTGCCAGCAGAGGACCCGGGACAGGTGATGAAAAACTGTTTTTT.

The chain employs TRBV7-2 and TRBJ1-2; the D is unclear. CDR1 is SGHTA and CDR2 is FQGNSA in the germline V gene. This CDR3 has 14 residues. Trimming took 4 bases from V and 4 from J, leaving 13 bases between them. The CDR3 reads CASSSGLGPYGYTF. In nucleotides, the CDR3 is TGTGCCAGCAGCTCCGGACTCGGCCCCTATGGCTACACCTTC.

The chain links TRBV7-8 to TRBJ1-1; TRBD1 matches 8 bases. There are 14 residues in the CDR3. The trim removed 1 base at V and 4 bases at J, leaving 2 bases unmatched. Germline CDR1 and CDR2: SGHVS and FQNEAQ. The DNA for the CDR3 is TGTGCCAGCAGCTTAGAAACAGGGGGCACTGAAGCTTTCTTT. Amino acids: CASSLETGGTEAFF.

V gene TRBV7-3 combines with J gene TRBJ2-3; 9 nucleotides align to TRBD2. V was pared by 5 bases and J by 5 bases, with 11 bases of the junction left unmatched. CDR1 is SGHTA, CDR2 FQGTGA, per germline. The CDR3 sequence is 16 residues long. CDR3 DNA sequence: TGTGCCAGCAGCCCCATTGGCGGGGGGGCCAGAGATACGCAGTATTTT. Translated: CASSPIGGGARDTQYF. The whole variable domain, remainder taken from reference TRBV7-3 and TRBJ2-3, is GAGVSQTPSNKVTEKGKYVELRCDPISGHTALYWYRQSLGQGPEFLIYFQGTGAADDSGLPNDRFFAVRPEGSVSTLKIQRTERGDSAVYLCASSPIGGGARDTQYFGPGTRLTVL.

This rearrangement joins TRBV20-1 to TRBJ1-2; 8 nucleotides match TRBD1. CDR1 is DFQATT, CDR2 SNEGSKA, per germline (reference sequence). Trimming cost V 3 bases and J 7 bases; bases outside gene matches: 10. The CDR3 loop spans 14 amino acids. The CDR3 DNA sequence: TGCAGTGCTAGTTTCGGGCAGGGGGCGGGTGGCTACACCTTC. Its protein is CSASFGQGAGGYTF.

The J gene is TRBJ2-7, the V gene TRBV28; TRBD2 aligns across 10 bases. V lost 4 bases to trimming and J lost 5 bases; unmatched junction nucleotides: 20. Per germline, CDR1 MDHEN and CDR2 SYDVKM. This CDR3 is built from 19 residues. The CDR3 is CASSSGIPPSGSLGDEQYF. CDR3 coding DNA: TGTGCCAGCAGTTCAGGCATACCTCCTAGCGGGAGTCTGGGGGACGAGCAGTACTTC.

The J gene is TRBJ2-2, the V gene TRBV2; D may be TRBD2 (5 bases). CDR1 is SNHLY, CDR2 FYNNEI, per germline. Trimming shortened V by 6 bases and J by 1 base, and 9 bases separated the two germline ends. This CDR3 is built from 14 residues. The CDR3 region is CASRRTRNTGELFF. The CDR3 nucleotides are TGTGCCAGCAGGAGGACTCGGAACACCGGGGAGCTGTTTTTT.

The chain joins TRBV5-1 to TRBJ1-5, with a weak D call TRBD1 (5 bases). V lost 5 bases and J lost 3, with 15 bases in between. Germline V lookup: CDR1 SGHRS, CDR2 YFSETQ. There are 15 residues in the CDR3. CDR3 region: CASRQSTGSNQPQHF. DNA for the CDR3: TGCGCCAGCAGACAGAGCACAGGTTCCAATCAGCCCCAGCATTTT. Full variable domain (remainder filled in from reference TRBV5-1 and TRBJ1-5): KAGVTQTPRYLIKTRGQQVTLSCSPISGHRSVSWYQQTPGQGLQFLFEYFSETQRNKGNFPGRFSGRQFSNSRSEMNVSTLELGDSALYLCASRQSTGSNQPQHFGDGTRLSIL.

CDR3 protein: CASSYVSQSSGNTIYF. The CDR3 DNA reads as TGTGCCAGCAGTTACGTGTCACAGTCATCTGGAAACACCATATATTTT. V usage is TRBV6-2 or TRBV6-3 and J usage is TRBJ1-3; no clear D. This CDR3 has 16 amino acids. Trimming stripped 2 bases from V and 1 base from J, with 12 bases between. Germline loops: CDR1 MNHEY, CDR2 SVGEGT.

The chain couples TRBV9 to TRBJ2-3; 13 bases are shared with TRBD2. Germline values: CDR1 SGDLS, CDR2 YYNGEE. V gave up 3 bases and J gave up 5 bases; unmatched junction bases: 6. This CDR3 has 16 residues. As DNA, the CDR3 is TGTGCCAGCAGCGCCTCGACTAGCGGGGGGCAAGATACGCAGTATTTT. This encodes CASSASTSGGQDTQYF.

This chain links TRBV5-1 with TRBJ2-1, with 8 bases that match TRBD1. Germline assignment: CDR1 SGHRS and CDR2 YFSETQ. The junction had 6 bases not matched to a gene; V was cut back by 3 bases and J by 1 base. CDR3 length equals 16 residues. CDR3 loop: CASSSGQGFSYNEQFF. CDR3 DNA: TGCGCCAGCAGCTCCGGACAGGGATTTTCCTACAATGAGCAGTTCTTC.

V usage is TRBV19 and J usage is TRBJ1-5; 9 nucleotides align to TRBD1. This CDR3 spans 16 amino acids. Trimming took 5 bases from V and 3 from J; bases not matched to a gene: 8. Germline values: CDR1 LNHDA, CDR2 SQIVND (reference sequence). CDR3 nucleotide sequence: TGTGCCAGTAGTCCAGGACAGGGGTGGATCAATCAGCCCCAGCATTTT. Its protein product is CASSPGQGWINQPQHF.

The V and J genes are TRBV6-2 or TRBV6-3 and TRBJ2-3; 7 positions match TRBD2. The V and J ends lost 4 bases and 5 bases, in that order; junction bases with no gene match: 12. This CDR3 has 16 residues. Germline V gene lookup returns CDR1 MNHEY and CDR2 SVGEGT. The CDR3 sequence is CASSSFVIAGRDTQYF. The DNA for the CDR3 is TGTGCCAGCAGTTCCTTTGTTATAGCGGGTCGAGATACGCAGTATTTT.

The chain combines TRBV12-3 or TRBV12-4 with TRBJ1-1; 7 bases are shared with TRBD1. V gave up 6 bases and J gave up 0 bases; unmatched junction bases: 1. This CDR3 region has 13 residues. The CDR3 region is CASRGTVNTEAFF. CDR3 sequence (DNA): TGTGCCAGCAGGGGGACAGTGAACACTGAAGCTTTCTTT.

The rearrangement uses TRBV5-3 and TRBJ1-6; tentatively, D is TRBD1 (5 bases). TRBV5-3 is filed as an ORF, its function uncertain. The length of the CDR3 is 15 residues. Trimming pared 7 bases from V and 2 bases from J, leaving 13 bases between. DNA for the CDR3: TGTGCCAGATTAGGGCGACAGACCTATAATTCACCCCTCCACTTT. It codes for CARLGRQTYNSPLHF.

This clone was seen once. This chain links TRBV4-1 with TRBJ2-1, with TRBD2 identical over 11 bases. V shed 1 base and J 3 bases; nucleotides not matched to a gene: 5. The V gene's germline CDR1 is MGHRA and CDR2 YSYEKL. The length of the CDR3 is 17 residues. The CDR3: CASSQGQLAGGYNEQFF. DNA for the CDR3: TGCGCCAGCAGCCAAGGCCAGCTAGCGGGGGGCTACAATGAGCAGTTCTTC.

The chain is built from TRBV4-3 and TRBJ2-7; D possibly corresponds to TRBD2 (7 bases). Trimming took 0 bases from V and 3 from J, leaving 15 bases between them. CDR3 length: 16 amino acids. Germline CDR1 is LGHNA and CDR2 is YSLEER. The chain's CDR3 is CASSQDGEGEVYEQYF. The CDR3 nucleotides are TGCGCCAGCAGCCAAGATGGGGAGGGGGAGGTCTACGAGCAGTACTTC.

Comment on this clone: Other DNA sequences in the sample encode the same CDR3. The V and J genes are TRBV5-1 and TRBJ1-1, with TRBD1 matching over 7 bases. V lost 3 bases and J lost 1; bases outside the gene matches: 3. CDR3 length: 14 residues. The germline gives CDR1 SGHRS, CDR2 YFSETQ. The CDR3 nucleotides read TGCGCCAGCAGCTCGGGACAGTCGAACACTGAAGCTTTCTTT. Encoded protein: CASSSGQSNTEAFF.

This clone came up once. The chain joins TRBV19 to TRBJ2-5, with a possible D match to TRBD2 (7 bases). CDR1 LNHDA and CDR2 SQIVND come from the germline V gene (reference sequence). The CDR3 consists of 16 residues. V lost 4 bases to trimming and J lost 1 base, with 16 bases between them. The CDR3 sequence: CASSNGFRGGQETQYF. The DNA of the CDR3 is TGTGCCAGTAGTAACGGGTTTAGGGGGGGCCAAGAGACCCAGTACTTC.

The chain couples TRBV6-5 to TRBJ1-3; 7 bases agree with TRBD1. The germline gives CDR1 MNHEY, CDR2 SVGAGI. Trimming took 7 bases from V and 1 from J; bases not matched to a gene: 4. The length of the CDR3 is 14 residues. CDR3 sequence: CASIEQGSGNTIYF. In nucleotides, the CDR3 is TGTGCCAGCATCGAACAGGGGTCTGGAAACACCATATATTTT.

CDR3 region: CATSGPVTNEQFF. The CDR3 nucleotides are TGTGCCACCAGTGGCCCGGTCACCAATGAGCAGTTCTTC. This chain links TRBV24-1 with TRBJ2-1; D unclear. The V end lost 5 bases, the J end lost 6 bases, and 10 bases lay between the germline ends. CDR3 size: 13 residues. Germline lookup yields CDR1 KGHDR and CDR2 SFDVKD.